What follows are 28 T cell receptor beta chains derived from one specimen sequenced in a study of type 1 regulatory T cells. These receptors have no known antigen. TCRdb redid the calling of the reads with MiXCR, one entry per CDR3 protein. Of fewer than 75,000 distinct CDR3 sequences in the sample, about 48% were seen once. The sequenced material came from cultured non-Tr1 T cells, either the whole culture or a sorted T cell fraction (not recorded which). The receptors shown here come from a human donor in good health.

The genes are TRBV6-1 and TRBJ2-2; D is perhaps TRBD1 or TRBD2 (5 bases each). Germline CDR1 and CDR2: MNHNS and SASEGT. V was cut by 7 bases and J by 0 bases, with 9 bases left in between. The CDR3 is 14 amino acids. CDR3 sequence: CASKGRSNTGELFF. In DNA form, the CDR3 reads TGTGCCAGCAAGGGACGATCGAACACCGGGGAGCTGTTTTTT.

The rearrangement joins TRBV4-2 to TRBJ2-5; maybe TRBD2 (6 bases). CDR1 LGHNA and CDR2 YNFKEQ come from the germline V gene. The CDR3 consists of 15 residues. Trimming stripped 4 bases from V and 1 base from J, with 13 bases between. The CDR3 bases are TGTGCCAGCAGCCTCGGGAGACAGACCCAAGAGACCCAGTACTTC. Protein product: CASSLGRQTQETQYF.

The rearrangement joins TRBV5-6 to TRBJ1-2; TRBD1 agrees at 7 bases. There are 14 residues in the CDR3. With 5 bases clipped from V and 4 bases from J, the junction kept 8 bases outside the gene matches. Per the germline V gene, CDR1 is SGHDT and CDR2 is YYEEEE. The CDR3 loop is CASSTTGWVYGYTF. As DNA, the CDR3 is TGTGCCAGCAGTACGACAGGGTGGGTCTATGGCTACACCTTC.

This rearrangement joins TRBV5-1 to TRBJ2-3; 7 nucleotides line up with TRBD1. This CDR3 region has 14 residues. V was clipped by 9 bases and J by 0 bases; unmatched bases: 7. The germline gives CDR1 SGHRS, CDR2 YFSETQ. The CDR3 coding sequence is TGCGCCACAAAGGGACAGATTAGCACAGATACGCAGTATTTT. This encodes CATKGQISTDTQYF.

The chain recombines TRBV28 with TRBJ2-4; perhaps TRBD1 as D (6 bases). The CDR3 covers 14 residues. The germline CDR1 and CDR2 sequences are MDHEN and SYDVKM. Trimming removed 5 bases at V and 4 bases at J, with 12 bases between. DNA for the CDR3: TGTGCCAGCAGTCCGGACAGCTTGAAAAACATTCAGTACTTC. Its translation is CASSPDSLKNIQYF.

On this clonotype: One junction end disagrees with the germline gene, perhaps due to a read error. The J gene is TRBJ2-3, the V gene TRBV7-3, with a tentative D call TRBD2 (5 bases). This CDR3 is built from 14 residues. Germline V gives CDR1 SGHTA, CDR2 FQGTGA. Here the CDR3 reads CASRLTGSADTQYF. The CDR3 nucleotides read TGTGCCAGCAGATTAACGGGGTCGGCAGATACGCAGTATTTT.

The chain carries TRBV20-1 and TRBJ2-7; 7 bases map to TRBD1. Germline V gives CDR1 DFQATT, CDR2 SNEGSKA (reference sequence). The CDR3 is 14 residues long. The junction had 13 bases not matched to a gene; V was cut back by 6 bases and J by 5 bases. In DNA form, the CDR3 reads TGCAGTGCCGGCAGGGGGAGTATTTCGGACGAGCAGTACTTC. This gives the protein CSAGRGSISDEQYF.

This chain connects TRBV12-3 or TRBV12-4 to TRBJ1-1; D possibly corresponds to TRBD1 (6 bases). Trimming took 6 bases from V and 10 from J, leaving 12 bases between them. The CDR3 is made up of 11 amino acids. DNA of the CDR3: TGTGCCAGCAGCCTGAGGGACACAGCTTTCTTT. This encodes CASSLRDTAFF.

This rearrangement joins TRBV11-2 to TRBJ2-1, with 8 bases fitting TRBD1. Germline CDR1 reads SGHAT; CDR2 reads FQNNGV. CDR3 length equals 18 residues. The V segment lost 4 bases and the J segment 1 base; nucleotides outside the gene matches: 12. This CDR3 is CASSSLRTGPRSYNEQFF. Written as DNA, the CDR3 is TGTGCCAGCAGCTCTCTAAGGACAGGGCCCAGGTCCTACAATGAGCAGTTCTTC.

This clonotype was detected a few times. This chain uses TRBV20-1 with TRBJ1-6; D is unclear. The V end lost 5 bases, the J end lost 12 bases, and 11 bases lay between the germline ends. There are 11 residues in the CDR3. Germline V gene sequence: CDR1 DFQATT, CDR2 SNEGSKA (reference sequence). The CDR3 nucleotides are TGCAGTGCTCGACCCAAAGGACCCCTCCACTTT. Protein sequence: CSARPKGPLHF.

V and J are TRBV27 and TRBJ2-1, with no clear D. The germline V gene has CDR1 MNHEY and CDR2 SMNVEV (reference sequence). The CDR3 is 15 amino acids. Trimming removed 7 bases from V and 0 bases from J, with 13 bases in between. The CDR3 DNA follows: TGTGCCAGCATGATGGGTCTGAGCTCCTACAATGAGCAGTTCTTC. Translated, it gives CASMMGLSSYNEQFF.

The genes are TRBV20-1 and TRBJ1-4, with D perhaps TRBD1 (6 bases). V was clipped by 2 bases and J by 3 bases, with 10 bases between them. The CDR3 covers 14 residues. Germline assignment: CDR1 DFQATT and CDR2 SNEGSKA (reference sequence). The CDR3 reads CSARLGAANEKLFF. For the CDR3, the DNA is TGCAGTGCTAGATTGGGGGCTGCTAATGAAAAACTGTTTTTT.

Here the CDR3 reads CASSAGLIISGNTIYF. The CDR3 region has the DNA TGTGCCAGCAGCGCGGGACTGATCATCTCTGGAAACACCATATATTTT. The chain combines TRBV7-6 with TRBJ1-3; D possibly corresponds to TRBD1 (5 bases). Trimming cost V 5 bases and J 0 bases, with 14 bases left between them. CDR3 length equals 16 residues. Looked up from germline, CDR1 is SGHVS and CDR2 is FNYEAQ.

V and J are TRBV2 and TRBJ1-5, with D possibly matching TRBD1 (5 bases). The CDR3 has 13 residues. V lost 6 bases to trimming and J lost 3 bases, with 9 bases between them. CDR1 SNHLY and CDR2 FYNNEI come from the germline V gene. Here the CDR3 reads CASRGDFNQPQHF. The CDR3 DNA reads TGTGCCAGCAGGGGGGATTTCAATCAGCCCCAGCATTTT.

This clonotype was seen once. The rearrangement links TRBV20-1 to TRBJ2-1; D gene unclear. CDR1 and CDR2 from the germline V gene are DFQATT and SNEGSKA (reference sequence). The CDR3 has 11 amino acids. V lost 4 bases, J lost 10 bases, and 11 bases lay in between. The CDR3 DNA follows: TGCAGTGCTACTCCAATAAAAGAGCAGTTCTTC. Protein: CSATPIKEQFF.

V gene TRBV6-2 or TRBV6-3 combines with J gene TRBJ1-2; perhaps TRBD1 as D (5 bases). V was shortened by 0 bases and J by 2 bases, with 13 bases between the two germline ends. The CDR3 is 16 residues long. In germline, CDR1 is MNHEY, CDR2 SVGEGT. The CDR3 here is CASSYSKGTVNYGYTF. The CDR3 DNA reads as TGTGCCAGCAGTTACTCGAAGGGGACCGTCAACTATGGCTACACCTTC.

This chain joins TRBV12-3 or TRBV12-4 and TRBJ1-2, with a weak D call TRBD1 (6 bases). The CDR3 length is 16 residues. V lost 3 bases to trimming and J lost 7 bases, with 21 bases between them. CDR3 amino acids: CASSLGGRRLYSGYTF. Written as DNA, the CDR3 is TGTGCCAGCAGTTTGGGGGGGCGAAGGCTCTATTCTGGCTACACCTTC.

This rearrangement joins TRBV6-5 to TRBJ2-2; D not resolved. The CDR3 spans 15 residues. The germline V gene has CDR1 MNHEY and CDR2 SVGAGI. V was clipped by 1 base and J by 0 bases, with 6 bases between them. The CDR3 spells CASSYFTTNTGELFF. In nucleotides, the CDR3 is TGTGCCAGCAGTTACTTTACTACGAACACCGGGGAGCTGTTTTTT.

This clonotype was detected a few times. The chain recombines TRBV7-2 with TRBJ2-7; 9 bases are shared with TRBD1. Unmatched junction bases numbered 9, after V lost 5 bases and J lost 4 bases. The CDR3 runs to 15 residues. Germline-derived CDR1 and CDR2 are SGHTA and FQGNSA. DNA of the CDR3: TGTGCCAGCAGCCCGACCGGGACAGGGTTTTACGAGCAGTACTTC. Its translation is CASSPTGTGFYEQYF.

The sample holds one count of this clonotype. The V call is TRBV4-1, the J call TRBJ1-3, with 8 bases lining up with TRBD1. Germline lookup yields CDR1 MGHRA and CDR2 YSYEKL. The CDR3 length is 14 residues. V shed 4 bases, J shed 8 bases, and the junction held 7 bases outside the gene matches. In DNA form, the CDR3 reads TGCGCCAGCAGCCGTGGACAGGGTATAGACACCATATATTTT. It yields the protein CASSRGQGIDTIYF.

This clonotype was seen just once. The genes are TRBV20-1 and TRBJ2-1, with 8 bases lining up with TRBD2. V shed 3 bases, J shed 8 bases, and the junction held 9 bases outside the gene matches. The length of the CDR3 is 14 residues. The germline V gene encodes CDR1 DFQATT and CDR2 SNEGSKA (reference sequence). As DNA, the CDR3 is TGCAGTGCTAGTACCGGGGGGGCGAAAGATGAGCAGTTCTTC. Translated: CSASTGGAKDEQFF.

Turning to this clonotype: A much more abundant neighbour one base away suggests this may be a read error. The chain is built from TRBV30 and TRBJ2-1; 10 bases align to TRBD2. Losses at the gene ends were 8 bases for V and 2 bases for J; bases not matched to a gene: 9. This CDR3 spans 15 amino acids. Germline V gene sequence: CDR1 GTSNPN, CDR2 SVGIG (reference sequence). CDR3 in amino acids: CARTPSGGPYNEQFF. The DNA for the CDR3 is TGTGCCCGGACACCTAGCGGGGGCCCCTACAATGAGCAGTTCTTC.

V and J are TRBV5-5 and TRBJ1-1; 7 bases agree with TRBD1. This CDR3 has 15 amino acids. Trimming at V came to 4 bases and at J to 7 bases, leaving 13 bases not matched to a gene. Germline V gives CDR1 SGHKS, CDR2 YYEKEE (reference sequence). CDR3 amino acids: CASSRDRDRPREAFF. The CDR3 nucleotides are TGTGCCAGCAGCAGAGATCGGGACAGACCTCGTGAAGCTTTCTTT.

The chain employs TRBV5-4 and TRBJ2-1, with TRBD2 matching over 7 bases. The CDR3 extends over 14 amino acids. The germline gives CDR1 SGHNT, CDR2 YYREEE (reference sequence). J lost 8 bases, V lost 4 bases, and 9 bases had no gene match. For the CDR3, the DNA is TGTGCCAGCAGCGGGGGGGAGGTTGAGGATGAGCAGTTCTTC. Translated, it gives CASSGGEVEDEQFF. Together with reference TRBV5-4 and TRBJ2-1, the CDR3 gives the full variable domain: ETGVTQSPTHLIKTRGQQVTLRCSSQSGHNTVSWYQQALGQGPQFIFQYYREEENGRGNFPPRFSGLQFPNYSSELNVNALELDDSALYLCASSGGEVEDEQFFGPGTRLTVL.

The chain is built from TRBV7-2 and TRBJ2-3; D remains unclear. CDR1 and CDR2 (germline): SGHTA, FQGNSA. The V gene lost 5 bases and the J gene lost 9 bases, with 12 bases spanning the gap. This CDR3 spans 12 amino acids. This chain's CDR3 is CASSPTRATQYF. The CDR3, as DNA: TGTGCCAGCAGCCCAACCCGGGCCACGCAGTATTTT.

This chain connects TRBV10-3 to TRBJ1-5, with a weak D call TRBD1 (6 bases). This CDR3 spans 15 amino acids. V dropped 4 bases and J dropped 4 bases, with 14 bases sitting between them. CDR1 is ENHRY, CDR2 SYGVKD, per germline. The CDR3 nucleotides are TGTGCCATCAGTGCGAGTTCGGGGGCAAATCAGCCCCAGCATTTT. This sequence encodes CAISASSGANQPQHF.

This clonotype was detected a few times. This chain uses TRBV7-2 with TRBJ1-3, with a weak D call TRBD1 (6 bases). The CDR3 loop spans 16 amino acids. CDR1 SGHTA and CDR2 FQGNSA come from the germline V gene. V was shortened by 6 bases and J by 0 bases, with 15 bases between the two germline ends. The CDR3 region is CASSYRTALSGNTIYF. CDR3 sequence (DNA): TGTGCCAGCAGTTACAGGACAGCCCTCTCTGGAAACACCATATATTTT. Variable domain in full (rest from reference TRBV7-2 and TRBJ1-3): GAGVSQSPSNKVTEKGKDVELRCDPISGHTALYWYRQSLGQGLEFLIYFQGNSAPDKSGLPSDRFSAERTGGSVSTLTIQRTQQEDSAVYLCASSYRTALSGNTIYFGEGSWLTVV.

The chain employs TRBV12-3 or TRBV12-4 and TRBJ2-1; 12 bases align to TRBD2. J was trimmed by 12 bases and V by 5 bases; bases with no gene match: 8. CDR3 length: 14 amino acids. CDR3 amino acids: CASSPTGTSGLQFF. The DNA of the CDR3 is TGTGCCAGCAGTCCTACCGGGACTAGCGGGCTGCAGTTCTTC.